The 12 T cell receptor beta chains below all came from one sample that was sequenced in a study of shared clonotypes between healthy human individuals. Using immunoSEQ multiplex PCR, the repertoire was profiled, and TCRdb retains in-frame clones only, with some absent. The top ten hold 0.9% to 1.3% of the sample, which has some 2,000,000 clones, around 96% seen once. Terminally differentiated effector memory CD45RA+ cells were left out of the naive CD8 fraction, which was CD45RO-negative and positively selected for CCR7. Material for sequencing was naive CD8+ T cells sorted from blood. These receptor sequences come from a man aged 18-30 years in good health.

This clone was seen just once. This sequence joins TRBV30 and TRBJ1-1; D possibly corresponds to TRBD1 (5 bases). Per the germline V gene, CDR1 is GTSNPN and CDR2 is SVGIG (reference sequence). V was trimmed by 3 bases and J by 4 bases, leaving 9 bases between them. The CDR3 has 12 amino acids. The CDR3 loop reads CAWSQGSTEAFF. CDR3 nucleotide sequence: TGTGCCTGGAGCCAGGGATCCACTGAAGCTTTCTTT. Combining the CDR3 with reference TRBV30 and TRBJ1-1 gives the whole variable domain SQTIHQWPATLVQPVGSPLSLECTVEGTSNPNLYWYRQAAGRGLQLLFYSVGIGQISSEVPQNLSASRPQDRQFILSSKKLLLSDSGFYLCAWSQGSTEAFFGQGTRLTVV.

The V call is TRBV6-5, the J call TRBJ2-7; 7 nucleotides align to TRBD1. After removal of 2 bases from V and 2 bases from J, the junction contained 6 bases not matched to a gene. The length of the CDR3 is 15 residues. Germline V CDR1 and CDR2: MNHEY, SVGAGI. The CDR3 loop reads CASSYGYRGPYEQYF. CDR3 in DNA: TGTGCCAGCAGTTACGGTTACAGGGGACCCTACGAGCAGTACTTC.

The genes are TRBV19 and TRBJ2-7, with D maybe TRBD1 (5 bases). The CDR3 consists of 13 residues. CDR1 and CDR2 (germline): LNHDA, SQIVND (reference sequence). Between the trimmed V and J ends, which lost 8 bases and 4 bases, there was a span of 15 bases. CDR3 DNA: TGTGCCAGTTCGGAGAATAGGGGTTACGAGCAGTACTTC. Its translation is CASSENRGYEQYF.

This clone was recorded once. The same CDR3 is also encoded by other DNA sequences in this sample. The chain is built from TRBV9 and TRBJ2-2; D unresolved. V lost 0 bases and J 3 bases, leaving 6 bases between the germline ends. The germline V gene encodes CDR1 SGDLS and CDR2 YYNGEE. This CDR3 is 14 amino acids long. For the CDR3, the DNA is TGTGCCAGCAGCGTAGGTGGAGACACCGGGGAGCTGTTTTTT. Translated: CASSVGGDTGELFF.

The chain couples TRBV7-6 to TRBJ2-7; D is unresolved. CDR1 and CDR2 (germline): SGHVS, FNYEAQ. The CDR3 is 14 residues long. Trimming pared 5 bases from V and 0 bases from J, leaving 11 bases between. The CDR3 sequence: CASSPSRISYEQYF. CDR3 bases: TGTGCCAGCAGCCCCTCACGGATCTCCTACGAGCAGTACTTC.

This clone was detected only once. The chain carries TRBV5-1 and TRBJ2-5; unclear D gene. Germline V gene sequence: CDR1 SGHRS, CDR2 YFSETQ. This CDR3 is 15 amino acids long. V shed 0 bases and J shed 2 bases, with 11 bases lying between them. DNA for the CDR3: TGCGCCAGCAGCTTGGCCCCTTGGGAACAAGAGACCCAGTACTTC. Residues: CASSLAPWEQETQYF. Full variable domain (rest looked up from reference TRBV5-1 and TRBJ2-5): KAGVTQTPRYLIKTRGQQVTLSCSPISGHRSVSWYQQTPGQGLQFLFEYFSETQRNKGNFPGRFSGRQFSNSRSEMNVSTLELGDSALYLCASSLAPWEQETQYFGPGTRLLVL.

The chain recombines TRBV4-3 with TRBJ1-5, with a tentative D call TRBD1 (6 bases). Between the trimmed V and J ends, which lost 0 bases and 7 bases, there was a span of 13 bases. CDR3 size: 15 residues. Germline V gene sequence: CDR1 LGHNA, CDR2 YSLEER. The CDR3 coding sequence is TGCGCCAGCAGCCAAGATCTCAGGGGAAGACAGCCCCAGCATTTT. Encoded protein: CASSQDLRGRQPQHF.

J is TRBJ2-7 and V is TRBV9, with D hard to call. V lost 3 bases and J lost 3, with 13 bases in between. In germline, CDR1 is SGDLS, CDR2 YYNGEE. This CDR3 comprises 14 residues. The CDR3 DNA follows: TGTGCCAGCAGCGCCGACTCCTCCGACTACGAGCAGTACTTC. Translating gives CASSADSSDYEQYF.

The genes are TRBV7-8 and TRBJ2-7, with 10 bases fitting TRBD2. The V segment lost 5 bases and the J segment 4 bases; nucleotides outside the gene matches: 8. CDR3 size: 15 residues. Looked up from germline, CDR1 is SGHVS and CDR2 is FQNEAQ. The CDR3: CASSPQTSGDYEQYF. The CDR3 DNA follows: TGTGCCAGCAGCCCTCAAACTAGCGGGGATTACGAGCAGTACTTC.

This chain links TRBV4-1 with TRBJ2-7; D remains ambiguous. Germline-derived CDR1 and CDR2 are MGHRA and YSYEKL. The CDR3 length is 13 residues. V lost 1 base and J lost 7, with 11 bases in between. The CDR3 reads CASSQVVGREQYF. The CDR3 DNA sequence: TGCGCCAGCAGCCAAGTGGTAGGACGGGAGCAGTACTTC.

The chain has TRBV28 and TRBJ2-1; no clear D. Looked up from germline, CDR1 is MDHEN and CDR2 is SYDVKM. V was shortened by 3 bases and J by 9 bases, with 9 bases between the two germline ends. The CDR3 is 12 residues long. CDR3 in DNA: TGTGCCAGCAGTTTTGGTCCGGCTGAGCAGTTCTTC. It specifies CASSFGPAEQFF. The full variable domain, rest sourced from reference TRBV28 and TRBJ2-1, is DVKVTQSSRYLVKRTGEKVFLECVQDMDHENMFWYRQDPGLGLRLIYFSYDVKMKEKGDIPEGYSVSREKKERFSLILESASTNQTSMYLCASSFGPAEQFFGPGTRLTVL.

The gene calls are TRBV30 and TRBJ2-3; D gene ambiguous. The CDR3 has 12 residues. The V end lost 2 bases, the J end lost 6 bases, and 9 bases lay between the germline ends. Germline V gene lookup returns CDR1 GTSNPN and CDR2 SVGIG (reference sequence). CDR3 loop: CAWSYAGDTQYF. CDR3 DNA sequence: TGTGCCTGGAGTTACGCCGGGGATACGCAGTATTTT.